This T cell receptor beta chain originates from a study of blood T cell repertoires in COVID-19. Study information: Acute and convalescent COVID-19 samples came from the United States, Italy and Spain. PBMCs, B-cell-depleted T cells, or T cells were the source of the cDNA or gDNA that made up the material.

From germline, CDR1 is KGHSH and CDR2 LQKENI. The V and J ends lost 4 bases and 6 bases respectively, with 18 bases between them. The CDR3 totals 15 residues. Profiled with immunoSEQ multiplex PCR; TCRdb holds only in-frame clones, not every one. The sample lists 95,000 to 150,000 clones, 70% to 80% occurring once. The sequence was obtained from an elderly woman with acute or convalescent COVID-19. The chain uses TRBV18 and TRBJ1-2; D possibly corresponds to TRBD1 (5 bases). Sample: peripheral blood. DNA for the CDR3: TGTGCCAGCTCACTCGTCCCCAGGGAGGCCCATGGCTACACCTTC. It is translated as CASSLVPREAHGYTF.